The rows below give T cell receptor beta chains drawn from one sample of a study of blood T cell repertoires in COVID-19. Profiled with immunoSEQ multiplex PCR; TCRdb holds only in-frame clones, not every one. Of 9,700 or so clones in the sample, about 80% were seen once. The specimen sequenced was peripheral blood. The receptors here all came from a man between 65 and 85 years old with active COVID-19. The CDR3 runs from the conserved cysteine through the conserved F or W. The D gene is left open where the match is weak. Clone size is given for some rows only: seen once, a few or many times, or a class if the clone is expanded.

>TRBV9|15|.|TRBJ1-4|.
TGTGCCAGCAGCTCATACAGGGAGGGGGATGAAAAACTGTTTTTT
CASSSYREGDEKLFF
>TRBV27|15|TRBD2|TRBJ2-1|.
TGTGCCAGCAGTTTATGGGCGGGAGTCTACAATGAGCAGTTCTTC
CASSLWAGVYNEQFF
>TRBV5-1|16|.|TRBJ2-3|.
TGCGCCAGCAGCTTGGGGCTAGCCATCAGCACAGATACGCAGTATTTT
CASSLGLAISTDTQYF
>TRBV11-2|16|TRBD1|TRBJ1-2|.
TGTGCCAGCAGCTACCAAGCGGGGACAGGGGGCGTTGGCTACACCTTC
CASSYQAGTGGVGYTF
>TRBV4-2|13|.|TRBJ1-5|few
TGTGCCAGCAGCCAAGATATCCGGCAGCCCCAGCATTTT
CASSQDIRQPQHF
>TRBV5-1|14|TRBD1|TRBJ2-3|.
TGCGCCAGCAGCTTTGGCCAGGGGGCAGATACGCAGTATTTT
CASSFGQGADTQYF
>TRBV6-1|16|.|TRBJ1-5|once
TGTGCCAGCAGTGTTGGTGACAGGAGCTCGGGTCAGCCCCAGCATTTT
CASSVGDRSSGQPQHF
>TRBV19|14|TRBD2|TRBJ2-1|.
TGTGCCAGTAGTATAAAGGGACTAGCGAATGAGCAGTTCTTC
CASSIKGLANEQFF
>TRBV7-3|14|TRBD1|TRBJ2-2|.
TGTGCCAGCAGCCCAGGGGGCGATGGCGGGGAGCTGTTTTTT
CASSPGGDGGELFF
>TRBV24-1|15|.|TRBJ2-5|.
TGTGCCACCAGTGATCCTCAGGGGTGGCAAGAGACCCAGTACTTC
CATSDPQGWQETQYF
>TRBV19|14|.|TRBJ2-1|.
TGTGCCAGTAGTGAGGGGGGGGTCTACAATGAGCAGTTCTTC
CASSEGGVYNEQFF
>TRBV7-3|14|.|TRBJ1-2|once
TGTGCCAGCAGCTTAGGTTCGGGGAGGGATGGCTACACCTTC
CASSLGSGRDGYTF
>TRBV6-4|15|TRBD1|TRBJ2-3|.
TGTGCCAGCAGCCAAGGGACAGGGGACGGGGCCACGCAGTATTTT
CASSQGTGDGATQYF
>TRBV9|16|TRBD2|TRBJ2-3|.
TGTGCCAGCAGCGTAGAGGGTTCGCTAGCGGGAGATACGCAGTATTTT
CASSVEGSLAGDTQYF
>TRBV18|13|.|TRBJ1-1|.
TGTGCCAGCTCACCAAGAGGGAACACTGAAGCTTTCTTT
CASSPRGNTEAFF
>TRBV19|15|TRBD2|TRBJ2-1|.
TGTGCCAGTACTCGGACTAGCGGGCGGTACGATGAGCAGTTCTTC
CASTRTSGRYDEQFF
>TRBV6-2/TRBV6-3|15|TRBD1|TRBJ2-3|.
TGTGCCAGCAGCCCCGGACAGGGGGAATCAGATACGCAGTATTTT
CASSPGQGESDTQYF
>TRBV27|18|.|TRBJ2-6|.
TGTGCCAGCAGTTATACAGGCAACCGACTCTCTGGGGCCAACGTCCTGACTTTC
CASSYTGNRLSGANVLTF